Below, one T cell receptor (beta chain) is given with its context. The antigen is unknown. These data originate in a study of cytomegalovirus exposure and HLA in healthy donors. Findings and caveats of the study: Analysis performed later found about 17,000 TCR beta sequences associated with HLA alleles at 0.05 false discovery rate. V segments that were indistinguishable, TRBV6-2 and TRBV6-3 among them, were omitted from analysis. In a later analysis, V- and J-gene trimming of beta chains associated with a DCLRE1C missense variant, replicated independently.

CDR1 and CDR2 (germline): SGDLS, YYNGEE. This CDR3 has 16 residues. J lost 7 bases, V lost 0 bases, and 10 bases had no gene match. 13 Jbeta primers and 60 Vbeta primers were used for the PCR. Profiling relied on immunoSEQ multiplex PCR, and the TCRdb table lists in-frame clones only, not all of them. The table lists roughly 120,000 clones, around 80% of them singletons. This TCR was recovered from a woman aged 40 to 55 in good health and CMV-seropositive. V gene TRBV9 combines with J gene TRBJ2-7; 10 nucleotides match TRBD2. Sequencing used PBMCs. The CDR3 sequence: CASSVGSTAGGGEQYF. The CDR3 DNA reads TGTGCCAGCAGCGTAGGCTCGACAGCGGGAGGGGGAGAGCAGTACTTC.